This TCR beta chain was sequenced for a study of radiation and T cells in renal cell carcinoma. Germline-derived CDR1 and CDR2 are SGHTS and YDEGEE. V shed 2 bases and J shed 3 bases, with 12 bases lying between them. The CDR3 covers 14 residues. The time point here: blood 4 weeks post-SBRT, at nephrectomy. As for treatment: 15 Gy SBRT to primary tumor, nephrectomy 4 weeks later. TCRdb's copy holds only in-frame clones and misses some; the assay was immunoSEQ multiplex PCR. The table records 25,000 to 40,000 clones, 65% to 85% of them present only once. The chain uses TRBV5-8 and TRBJ2-7; D gene uncertain. The sample in question was blood, obtained from a patient whose treatment included radiotherapy and nephrectomy. The sequence was collected from a man aged 55 to 70 with renal cell carcinoma. CDR3 bases: TGTGCCAGCAGCTTCCCTGGCCGAGGCTACGAGCAGTACTTC. Translating gives CASSFPGRGYEQYF.